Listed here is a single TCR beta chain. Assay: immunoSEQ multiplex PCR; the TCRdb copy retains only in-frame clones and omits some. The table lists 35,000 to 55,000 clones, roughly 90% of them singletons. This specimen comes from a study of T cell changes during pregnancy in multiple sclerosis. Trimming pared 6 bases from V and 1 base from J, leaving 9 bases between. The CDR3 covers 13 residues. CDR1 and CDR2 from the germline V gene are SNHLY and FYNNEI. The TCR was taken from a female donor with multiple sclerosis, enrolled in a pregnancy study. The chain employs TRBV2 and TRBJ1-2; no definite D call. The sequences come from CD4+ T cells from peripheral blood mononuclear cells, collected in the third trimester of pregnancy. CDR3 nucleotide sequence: TGTGCCAGCAGGTCCGACATTAACTATGGCTACACCTTC. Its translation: CASRSDINYGYTF.